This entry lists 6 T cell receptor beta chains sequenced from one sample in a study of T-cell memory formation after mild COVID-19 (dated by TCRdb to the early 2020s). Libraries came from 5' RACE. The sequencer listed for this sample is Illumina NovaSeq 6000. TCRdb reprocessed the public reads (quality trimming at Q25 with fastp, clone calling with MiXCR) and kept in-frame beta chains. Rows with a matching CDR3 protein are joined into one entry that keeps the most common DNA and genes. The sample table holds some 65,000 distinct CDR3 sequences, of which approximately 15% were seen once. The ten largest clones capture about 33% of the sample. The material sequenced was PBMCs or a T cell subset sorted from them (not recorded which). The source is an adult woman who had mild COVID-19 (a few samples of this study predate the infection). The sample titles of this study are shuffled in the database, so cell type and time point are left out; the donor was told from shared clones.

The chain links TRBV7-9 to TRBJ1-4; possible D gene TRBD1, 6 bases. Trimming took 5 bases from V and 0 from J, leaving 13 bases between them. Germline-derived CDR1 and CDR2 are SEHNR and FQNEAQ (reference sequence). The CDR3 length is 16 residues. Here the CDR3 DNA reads TGTGCCAGCAGCACAAACAGGGTTGCAACTAATGAAAAACTGTTTTTT. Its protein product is CASSTNRVATNEKLFF.

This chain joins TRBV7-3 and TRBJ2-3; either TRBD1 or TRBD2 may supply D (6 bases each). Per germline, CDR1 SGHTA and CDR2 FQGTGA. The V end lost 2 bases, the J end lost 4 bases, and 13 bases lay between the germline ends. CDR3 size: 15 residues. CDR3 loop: CASSLRGPRPDTQYF. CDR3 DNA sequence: TGTGCCAGCAGCTTACGGGGGCCTCGTCCAGATACGCAGTATTTT.

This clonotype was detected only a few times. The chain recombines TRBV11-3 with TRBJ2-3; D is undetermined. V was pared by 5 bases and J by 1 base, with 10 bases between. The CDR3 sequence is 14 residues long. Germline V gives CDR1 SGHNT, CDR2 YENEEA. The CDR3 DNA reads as TGTGCCAGCAGCGTAGGAAAGGGCACAGATACGCAGTATTTT. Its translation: CASSVGKGTDTQYF.

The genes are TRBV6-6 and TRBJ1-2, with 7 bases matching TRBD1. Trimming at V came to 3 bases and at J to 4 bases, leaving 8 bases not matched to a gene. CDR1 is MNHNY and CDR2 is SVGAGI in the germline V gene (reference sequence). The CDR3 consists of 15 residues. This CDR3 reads CASSYGRDRSYGYTF. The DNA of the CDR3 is TGTGCCAGCAGTTATGGCCGGGACAGAAGCTATGGCTACACCTTC.

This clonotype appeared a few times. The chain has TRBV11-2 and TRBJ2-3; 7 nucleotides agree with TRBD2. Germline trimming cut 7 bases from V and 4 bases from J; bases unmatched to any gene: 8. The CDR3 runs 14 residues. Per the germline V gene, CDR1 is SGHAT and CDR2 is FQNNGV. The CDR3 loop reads CASTEGRVPDTQYF. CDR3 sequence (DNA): TGTGCCAGCACTGAGGGGAGGGTCCCAGATACGCAGTATTTT. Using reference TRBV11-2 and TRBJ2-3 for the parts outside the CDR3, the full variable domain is EAGVAQSPRYKIIEKRQSVAFWCNPISGHATLYWYQQILGQGPKLLIQFQNNGVVDDSQLPKDRFSAERLKGVDSTLKIQPAKLEDSAVYLCASTEGRVPDTQYFGPGTRLTVL.

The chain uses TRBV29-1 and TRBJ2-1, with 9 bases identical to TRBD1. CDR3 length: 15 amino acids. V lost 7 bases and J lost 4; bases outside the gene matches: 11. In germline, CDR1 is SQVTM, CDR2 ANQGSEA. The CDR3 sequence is CSARNGTGRYNEQFF. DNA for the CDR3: TGCAGCGCCCGAAACGGGACAGGGAGATACAATGAGCAGTTCTTC.